This TCR beta chain was captured in a study of siplizumab effects on memory and regulatory T cells. The germline gives CDR1 SEHNR, CDR2 FQNEAQ (reference sequence). This CDR3 is built from 14 residues. Trimming pared 3 bases from V and 3 bases from J, leaving 9 bases between. Clones were sequenced by immunoSEQ multiplex PCR, and TCRdb holds only the in-frame ones, with some missing. The sample lists over 80,000 clones, about 94% occurring once. This clone was recorded a few times. This TCR derives from a human donor in good health. The sample comprised non-Treg CD4+ T cells sorted from blood. This chain connects TRBV7-9 to TRBJ1-5, with D unclear. The CDR3 region has the DNA TGTGCCAGCAGCTTTGACACAATCAATCAGCCCCAGCATTTT. It codes for CASSFDTINQPQHF.